One sample yielded the 5 T cell receptor beta chains listed below, sequenced in a study of T cells in localized non-small cell lung cancer. Data came from immunoSEQ multiplex PCR; TCRdb stores just in-frame clones and leaves some out. This table holds about 130,000 clones, 70% to 90% found once. The material was peripheral blood, obtained before any cancer treatment. All receptors come from a female donor over 55 with stage I lung adenocarcinoma.

On this clone: Other DNA sequences in this specimen translate into the identical CDR3. The rearrangement links TRBV28 to TRBJ2-7; D gene uncertain. The germline V gene encodes CDR1 MDHEN and CDR2 SYDVKM. V lost 7 bases and J lost 6, with 10 bases in between. There are 11 residues in the CDR3. The CDR3 spells CASTTLGEQYF. The CDR3 nucleotides read TGTGCCAGCACCACCCTCGGCGAGCAGTACTTC.

V usage is TRBV10-3 and J usage is TRBJ2-1; possibly TRBD1 or TRBD2 for D (5 bases each). The CDR3 consists of 15 residues. Germline-derived CDR1 and CDR2 are ENHRY and SYGVKD. Between the trimmed V and J ends, which lost 6 bases and 4 bases, there was a span of 16 bases. CDR3 sequence: CAISPGPGEYNEQFF. Here the CDR3 DNA reads TGTGCCATCAGCCCGGGGCCTGGAGAGTACAATGAGCAGTTCTTC.

The chain combines TRBV20-1 with TRBJ2-2; D not resolved. Germline V gives CDR1 DFQATT, CDR2 SNEGSKA (reference sequence). There are 11 residues in the CDR3. Trimming left V 5 bases short and J 6 bases short, with 7 bases between. CDR3 residues: CSAPYPGELFF. The CDR3 coding sequence is TGCAGTGCTCCCTATCCCGGGGAGCTGTTTTTT.

The rearrangement uses TRBV19 and TRBJ2-1; TRBD1 matches 11 bases. The ends lost 5 bases at V and 7 bases at J; junction bases unmatched: 10. The CDR3 loop spans 16 amino acids. Germline V gene data show CDR1 as LNHDA and CDR2 as SQIVND (reference sequence). In DNA, the CDR3 is TGTGCCAGTAGTCTAACCCCACGGGACAGGGGGAATGAGCAGTTCTTC. This sequence encodes CASSLTPRDRGNEQFF.

The chain joins TRBV9 to TRBJ2-7, with 9 bases that match TRBD1. Germline CDR1 reads SGDLS; CDR2 reads YYNGEE. The CDR3 is 15 residues long. J was trimmed by 3 bases and V by 3 bases; bases with no gene match: 7. DNA of the CDR3: TGTGCCAGCAGCGCAGGGACAGGGTCAGGCTACGAGCAGTACTTC. Translating it yields CASSAGTGSGYEQYF.